A single sample gave rise to the 22 T cell receptor beta chains below, sequenced in a study of T cells in Graves' hyperthyroidism and ophthalmopathy (dated by TCRdb to between 2019 and 2020). Library method: multiplex PCR. These reads were obtained on an Illumina HiSeq 2000. Amplification of TCR beta CDR3 regions was carried out from RNA transcripts. For the first round of RT-PCR on the TCR CDR3, the HTBI primer set was used together with the Qiagen OneStep RT-PCR kit. TCRdb's own reprocessing of the public reads used fastp at Q25 and MiXCR and kept productive beta chains. Merged by CDR3 protein, the rows form single entries marked with the most common genes and DNA. This sample holds around 350,000 distinct CDR3 sequences; roughly 15% were observed only once. The ten top clones hold about 20% of the sample. Sequencing was performed on blood. The receptors derive from a woman in her fifties or sixties with Graves' ophthalmopathy.

The CDR3 DNA is TGTGCCAGCAGCCAAGTTTCGGGCAGGGTGAACACTGAAGCTTTCTTT. It specifies CASSQVSGRVNTEAFF. The chain joins TRBV14 to TRBJ1-1; D may be TRBD1 (5 bases). V lost 1 base to trimming and J lost 0 bases, with 12 bases between them. Germline CDR1 and CDR2: SGHDN and FVKESK. This CDR3 has 16 residues.

This clonotype appeared many times. The V call is TRBV24-1, the J call TRBJ2-1; no reliable D call. V was clipped by 6 bases and J by 7 bases, with 9 bases between them. The CDR3 is 12 residues long. Germline CDR1 is KGHDR and CDR2 is SFDVKD. In DNA form, the CDR3 reads TGTGCCACCAGTTTTCAGTCGAATGAGCAGTTCTTC. It yields the protein CATSFQSNEQFF.

This clonotype was found many times. The chain combines TRBV28 with TRBJ2-4; TRBD2 might be the D (5 bases). V lost 6 bases, J lost 5 bases, and 17 bases lay in between. The germline gives CDR1 MDHEN, CDR2 SYDVKM. The CDR3 has 15 residues. The CDR3 region is CASSGVVSRENIQYF. The CDR3 DNA sequence: TGTGCCAGCAGCGGTGTGGTTTCGAGGGAAAACATTCAGTACTTC.

The genes are TRBV12-3 or TRBV12-4 and TRBJ2-7; 10 bases fit TRBD1. This CDR3 spans 16 amino acids. V gave up 4 bases and J gave up 7 bases; unmatched junction bases: 13. Here the CDR3 reads CASSSRGTGARGEQYF. Written as DNA, the CDR3 is TGTGCCAGCAGTTCTAGAGGGACAGGGGCCAGGGGGGAGCAGTACTTC.

This clonotype was recorded at least ten times. The genes are TRBV28 and TRBJ2-5; 13 bases fit TRBD2. Unmatched junction bases numbered 15, after V lost 2 bases and J lost 6 bases. Germline V lookup: CDR1 MDHEN, CDR2 SYDVKM. The CDR3 has 19 amino acids. The CDR3 bases are TGTGCCAGCAGTTTAGGACTAGCGGGAGTCCCCCGGTTAATGAAGACCCAGTACTTC. Protein product: CASSLGLAGVPRLMKTQYF. Combining the CDR3 with reference TRBV28 and TRBJ2-5 gives the whole variable domain DVKVTQSSRYLVKRTGEKVFLECVQDMDHENMFWYRQDPGLGLRLIYFSYDVKMKEKGDIPEGYSVSREKKERFSLILESASTNQTSMYLCASSLGLAGVPRLMKTQYFGPGTRLLVL.

This clonotype was seen ten or more times. This chain connects TRBV2 to TRBJ1-5; possible D gene TRBD1, 5 bases. Germline CDR1 reads SNHLY; CDR2 reads FYNNEI. The germline V and J ends were trimmed by 7 bases and 5 bases, with 12 bases remaining between them. There are 13 residues in the CDR3. For the CDR3, the DNA is TGTGCCAGCACAATGGGGGAGTATCAGCCCCAGCATTTT. This gives the protein CASTMGEYQPQHF.

This clonotype was detected ten times or more. The rearrangement links TRBV20-1 to TRBJ2-7; D may be TRBD2 (5 bases). V lost 5 bases and J 5 bases, leaving 19 bases between the germline ends. Germline V gene sequence: CDR1 DFQATT, CDR2 SNEGSKA (reference sequence). CDR3 length equals 14 residues. The CDR3 nucleotides read TGCAGTGCTCCCTTCGGGGTTCGGGCTCACGAGCAGTACTTC. It codes for CSAPFGVRAHEQYF.

In this sample, this clonotype turned up many times. V usage is TRBV6-1 and J usage is TRBJ2-2; TRBD2 is a possible D gene (6 bases). Per germline, CDR1 MNHNS and CDR2 SASEGT. V was cut by 5 bases and J by 1 base, with 14 bases left in between. This CDR3 spans 16 amino acids. The CDR3 DNA is TGTGCCAGCAGTTACGCTTCCGGGAGGAACACCGGGGAGCTGTTTTTT. Translation gives CASSYASGRNTGELFF.

This clonotype was seen a few times. The V and J genes are TRBV5-1 and TRBJ2-1, with no clear D. Germline V gene sequence: CDR1 SGHRS, CDR2 YFSETQ. CDR3 length equals 16 residues. Trimming cost V 7 bases and J 0 bases, with 17 bases left between them. CDR3 bases: TGCGCCAGCGCTATGAGTGCGGCGAGCTCCTACAATGAGCAGTTCTTC. Its translation: CASAMSAASSYNEQFF.

This clonotype was counted at least ten times. The chain links TRBV20-1 to TRBJ2-7, with D possibly TRBD2 on 5 matching bases. V was cut by 5 bases and J by 5 bases, with 13 bases left in between. Germline V lookup: CDR1 DFQATT, CDR2 SNEGSKA (reference sequence). The length of the CDR3 is 12 residues. The CDR3 reads CSADRPSNEQYF. CDR3 in DNA: TGCAGTGCTGATCGACCTAGCAACGAGCAGTACTTC.

This clonotype appeared a few times. The chain uses TRBV5-1 and TRBJ1-5; a weak D match, TRBD1 (6 bases). The CDR3 totals 14 residues. With 4 bases removed from V and 7 bases from J, the gap between germline ends came to 15 bases. CDR1 is SGHRS, CDR2 YFSETQ, per germline. CDR3 region: CASSLAGAEQPQHF. As DNA, the CDR3 is TGCGCCAGCAGCCTGGCAGGGGCCGAGCAGCCCCAGCATTTT.

This clonotype was picked up many times. Written as DNA, the CDR3 is TGTGCCAGCAGCTTAATCGGGACAGGGGTGCAAGAGACCCAGTACTTC. Translation gives CASSLIGTGVQETQYF. The chain recombines TRBV7-2 with TRBJ2-5; 10 nucleotides match TRBD1. J lost 2 bases, V lost 2 bases, and 5 bases had no gene match. The germline V gene encodes CDR1 SGHTA and CDR2 FQGNSA. The CDR3 is 16 residues long.

This clonotype came up many times. The chain carries TRBV11-3 and TRBJ2-1; D is undetermined. Deletions cut 2 bases from V and 0 bases from J, with 8 bases between. CDR3 length: 15 amino acids. Germline-derived CDR1 and CDR2 are SGHNT and YENEEA. The DNA for the CDR3 is TGTGCCAGCAGCTTACTCCCGAGCTCCTACAATGAGCAGTTCTTC. This gives the protein CASSLLPSSYNEQFF.

This clonotype has more than one count but fewer than ten. The chain links TRBV7-9 to TRBJ2-1; 13 bases are shared with TRBD2. The length of the CDR3 is 14 residues. Germline V gene data show CDR1 as SEHNR and CDR2 as FQNEAQ (reference sequence). Trimming removed 5 bases from V and 9 bases from J; junction bases left unmatched: 4. The CDR3 sequence is CASSGLAGVVEQFF. The DNA of the CDR3 is TGTGCCAGCAGCGGACTAGCGGGAGTTGTTGAGCAGTTCTTC.

This clonotype was observed a few times. V is TRBV9 and J is TRBJ2-1; possible D gene TRBD2, 6 bases. The CDR3 loop spans 14 amino acids. V dropped 4 bases and J dropped 5 bases, with 13 bases sitting between them. Germline lookup yields CDR1 SGDLS and CDR2 YYNGEE. The CDR3 sequence: CASSPGTPHNEQFF. CDR3 nucleotide sequence: TGTGCCAGCAGCCCCGGGACTCCCCACAATGAGCAGTTCTTC. The variable domain in full, with the rest retrieved from reference TRBV9 and TRBJ2-1, is DSGVTQTPKHLITATGQRVTLRCSPRSGDLSVYWYQQSLDQGLQFLIQYYNGEERAKGNILERFSAQQFPDLHSELNLSSLELGDSALYFCASSPGTPHNEQFFGPGTRLTVL.

This chain joins TRBV14 and TRBJ1-1; D remains ambiguous. Germline lookup yields CDR1 SGHDN and CDR2 FVKESK. Trimming stripped 0 bases from V and 2 bases from J, with 7 bases between. The CDR3 has 14 residues. The CDR3 loop is CASSQETRNTEAFF. The CDR3 coding sequence is TGTGCCAGCAGCCAAGAAACCAGAAACACTGAAGCTTTCTTT.

This clonotype occurred many times. The V call is TRBV30, the J call TRBJ1-1, with TRBD1 matching over 12 bases. The V gene end was trimmed by 8 bases and the J gene end by 2 bases; junction bases not matched to a gene: 9. This CDR3 has 15 amino acids. The germline V gene has CDR1 GTSNPN and CDR2 SVGIG (reference sequence). CDR3 loop: CARFRDRGQNTEAFF. The CDR3 coding sequence is TGTGCCAGATTTAGGGACAGGGGGCAAAACACTGAAGCTTTCTTT.

In this sample, this clonotype turned up many times. V and J are TRBV10-3 and TRBJ2-1; no definite D call. Germline CDR1 ENHRY, CDR2 SYGVKD. Trimming left V 1 base short and J 3 bases short, with 4 bases between. The CDR3 is made up of 13 amino acids. DNA of the CDR3: TGTGCCATCAGTGAGTACAGCTACAATGAGCAGTTCTTC. It translates to CAISEYSYNEQFF.

This clonotype appeared many times. This CDR3 reads CASTPGAGGHYNEQFF. CDR3 DNA: TGTGCCAGCACCCCCGGGGCGGGGGGGCACTACAATGAGCAGTTCTTC. The rearrangement uses TRBV28 and TRBJ2-1; 9 bases line up with TRBD2. The length of the CDR3 is 16 residues. Germline V gene sequence: CDR1 MDHEN, CDR2 SYDVKM. V trimming: 7 bases; J trimming: 3 bases; junction bases outside the gene matches: 10.

This clonotype was counted many times. The CDR3 DNA follows: TGTGCCAGCAGCCAACAGGGTCCCCCCTACGAGCAGTACTTC. Its translation: CASSQQGPPYEQYF. The rearrangement links TRBV27 to TRBJ2-7, with D possibly TRBD1 on 6 matching bases. V was trimmed by 6 bases and J by 2 bases, leaving 14 bases between them. CDR1 is MNHEY, CDR2 SMNVEV, per germline (reference sequence). This CDR3 contains 14 residues.

This clonotype was seen a few times. The J gene is TRBJ2-6, the V gene TRBV3-1; no reliable D call. Germline V CDR1 and CDR2: LGHDT, YNNKEL (reference sequence). Trimming pared 2 bases from V and 2 bases from J, leaving 16 bases between. There are 18 residues in the CDR3. The CDR3 here is CASSQRFSFSPGANVLTF. CDR3 DNA sequence: TGTGCCAGCAGCCAAAGGTTCTCTTTCTCACCTGGGGCCAACGTCCTGACTTTC.

CDR3 DNA sequence: TGCGCCAGCAGCCTTAGGACAGGGCCTGAAGCTTTCTTT. This translates into CASSLRTGPEAFF. This chain links TRBV5-1 with TRBJ1-1, with 8 bases aligning to TRBD1. Germline V gene lookup returns CDR1 SGHRS and CDR2 YFSETQ. CDR3 length equals 13 residues. Trimming removed 4 bases from V and 6 bases from J; junction bases left unmatched: 5.